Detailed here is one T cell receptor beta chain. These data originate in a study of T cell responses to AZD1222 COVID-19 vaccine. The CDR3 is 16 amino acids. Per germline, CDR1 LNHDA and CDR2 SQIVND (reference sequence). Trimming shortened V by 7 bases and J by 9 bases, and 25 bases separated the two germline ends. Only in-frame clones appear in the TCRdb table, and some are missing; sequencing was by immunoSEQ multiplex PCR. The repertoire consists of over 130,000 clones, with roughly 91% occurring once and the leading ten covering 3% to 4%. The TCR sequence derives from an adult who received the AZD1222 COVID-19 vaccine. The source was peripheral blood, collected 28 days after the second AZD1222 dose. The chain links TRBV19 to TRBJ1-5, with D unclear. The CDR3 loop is CASTASLGYLALPQHF. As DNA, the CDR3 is TGTGCCAGTACGGCCTCGCTGGGCTACCTTGCCTTGCCCCAGCATTTT.